This TCR beta chain was recorded in a study of shared clonotypes between healthy human individuals (dated by TCRdb to the early 2020s). Notes on the research overall: The cohort comprised two women and a few men aged 18 to 49 years. For each donor, CD4 naive and CD4 memory were each given three plates, CD8 naive was given two plates, and CD8 memory was given one plate. To estimate repertoire size and how much clonotype sharing occurs between individuals, the study deeply sequenced the blood TCR repertoires of several healthy adults. Libraries were prepared and TCR repertoires were sequenced by different laboratories using diverse techniques, in order to increase sequencing depth and limit assay-specific biases. Leukapheresis yielded between about 0.9 and 9.5 billion PBMCs per donor. The investigation overall reported the following: Higher generation probabilities were observed for clonotypes shared by all four sorted-subset donors than for non-shared clonotypes. Because the study included only a small number of donors, the genetic and exposure-history diversity represented was limited. Sampling was restricted to blood, and TCR repertoires in tissues likely differ from the TCR repertoires found in blood. When several donors were compared, the shared fraction of clonotypes was about 5% for naive CD4, 3% to 4% for naive CD8, more than 2% for memory CD4, and about 0.36% for memory CD8. Naive subsets generally had larger estimated clonotype richness than memory subsets did. Pairwise subsampling led to the expectation that sequencing depth would affect the degree of clonotype sharing among donors. Incomplete sequencing was indicated by rarefaction of sorted-subset datasets, despite the large sequencing depth.

The donors were healthy, HIV-negative adults who had no recently reported acute infections or vaccinations. Every donor was a Caucasian adult residing in Nashville, Tennessee, USA. CD4+ T cells were enriched by magnetic negative selection; naive cells were then positively selected on CD45RA, and the negative fraction formed the memory subset. After blood collection by leukapheresis, PBMCs were isolated using Ficoll-Histopaque density gradient centrifugation and then cryopreserved in the vapor phase of liquid nitrogen. Purity and quantity of every magnetically sorted T cell population were checked by analytical flow cytometry. Each sorted fraction had its genomic DNA isolated and then quantified by UV absorbance on a Nanodrop 2000c. The CDR3 runs 14 amino acids, cysteine and phenylalanine included. The sequence is cut down to CDR3 DNA, 42 bases in frame from base 1. Cut back by 1 base and 5 bases, the V and J ends lie 11 bases apart. CDR1 is given as MDHEN and CDR2 as SYDVKM, both from the germline V gene.

Using the deep immunoSEQ assay, multiplex PCR amplified TCR CDR3 regions from genomic DNA. For each cell subset, the extracted genomic DNA was distributed evenly across all wells of several immunoSEQ 96-well plates, and each plate served as one replicate. For sorted subsets, about 210 ng of genomic DNA, equivalent to 30,000 or so T cell genomes, went into each replicate PCR. Purified libraries were quantified with a Qubit 3.0 fluorometer, sized on a Bioanalyzer 2100, and re-quantified with the KAPA Library Quantification kit. A separate single-read 150-cycle Illumina NextSeq 550 flow cell was used to sequence each immunoSEQ 96-well plate. The original pipeline was this. Because only junctional sequences without quality scores were contained in the immunoSEQ output, filtering matching that applied to full-length reads could not be performed. Sequences were annotated with PyIR, a Python wrapper for IgBLAST v1.9, and V/J genes and CDR3 were assigned using IMGT germline references. Reads with weak V/J assignments (E-value above 1e-6), missing CDR3, stop codons, out-of-frame junctions, or ambiguous translated residues were removed. V3J clonotypes were defined as sequences sharing the same inferred V gene, J gene, and CDR3 amino acid sequence. Percentage overlap between repertoires was calculated by dividing the number of shared unique clonotypes by the size of the smaller repertoire. Richness of each repertoire was evaluated using RTK rarefaction, the Chao1 estimator, and Recon v2.1 estimates of unobserved clonotypes. Generation probabilities were computed with OLGA for all TCRbeta clonotypes obtained by the gDNA method from several donors. TCRdb retrieved this table from immuneACCESS and kept in-frame rearrangements only. Not all clones are present; in checked studies, unresolved V genes account for under half, and no reason is known for the remainder. For V, J and clone size, that table is used; D and trimming come from the DNA. In all, the sample holds roughly 2.4 million clones, and around 95% of those were seen once. Approximately 0.13% of the sample is taken by the ten largest.

Concerning this clone itself: This receptor's antigen is unknown. No base qualities exist here, and no much larger clone lies one base off it.

The origin of this receptor is a man between 18 and 29 years old in good health. This chain is built from TRBV28 and TRBJ1-2; matching of 6 bases hints at TRBD1 as the D gene. Specimen: naive CD4+ T cells sorted from blood. Reading the label with the study, this specimen's cell subset or site is: CD45RA+ positively selected. The CDR3 here reads CASSLSKGGYGYTF. In nucleotide form, the sequence is TGTGCCAGCAGTTTATCAAAGGGGGGGTATGGCTACACCTTC.